A single sample gave rise to the 32 T cell receptor beta chains below, sequenced in a study of CD8 T cells in ankylosing spondylitis. One entry per CDR3 protein, called by TCRdb with MiXCR from the 5' RACE reads. The sample lists hundreds of thousands of distinct CDR3 sequences, roughly 24% occurring once. Sequenced sample: blood, either unsorted or a sorted T cell fraction (not recorded which). The receptors originated from a male donor with ankylosing spondylitis or in good health (not recorded which).

The chain links TRBV20-1 to TRBJ2-3; 10 positions match TRBD2. Germline CDR1 DFQATT, CDR2 SNEGSKA (reference sequence). V was clipped by 3 bases and J by 4 bases; unmatched bases: 7. The CDR3 spans 15 residues. The CDR3: CSASPASGSSDTQYF. CDR3 sequence (DNA): TGCAGTGCTAGCCCGGCTAGCGGGAGCTCAGATACGCAGTATTTT.

The chain combines TRBV4-3 with TRBJ2-1; 11 bases are shared with TRBD2. V shed 2 bases, J shed 3 bases, and the junction held 3 bases outside the gene matches. The germline CDR1 and CDR2 sequences are LGHNA and YSLEER. The CDR3 totals 16 residues. CDR3 protein: CASSQLAGGGYNEQFF. The CDR3, as DNA: TGCGCCAGCAGCCAACTAGCGGGGGGCGGCTACAATGAGCAGTTCTTC.

The table lists this clonotype with many counts. This chain joins TRBV4-1 and TRBJ2-3; D not resolved. This CDR3 comprises 15 residues. Germline loops: CDR1 MGHRA, CDR2 YSYEKL. V shed 1 base and J shed 2 bases, with 10 bases lying between them. CDR3 DNA: TGCGCCAGCAGCCAAGGGCCAGCGACCACAGATACGCAGTATTTT. It translates to CASSQGPATTDTQYF.

This clonotype has just a few counts. This sequence joins TRBV6-5 and TRBJ2-3; weak D call: TRBD1 (5 bases). V lost 0 bases and J lost 4, with 11 bases in between. The CDR3 runs 15 residues. Germline V gene lookup returns CDR1 MNHEY and CDR2 SVGAGI. The chain's CDR3 is CASSYSNRYPDTQYF. CDR3 DNA: TGTGCCAGCAGTTACTCGAACAGGTATCCAGATACGCAGTATTTT.

This clonotype was seen at least ten times. J is TRBJ1-1 and V is TRBV6-1, with D unresolved. The CDR3 length is 14 residues. CDR1 is MNHNS and CDR2 is SASEGT in the germline V gene. Trimming stripped 5 bases from V and 1 base from J, with 11 bases between. The CDR3 DNA follows: TGTGCCAGCAGTCGCGTGGACGGGAACACTGAAGCTTTCTTT. Its translation: CASSRVDGNTEAFF.

This clonotype was counted at least ten times. J is TRBJ2-1 and V is TRBV4-2; no reliable D call. Germline V gene data show CDR1 as LGHNA and CDR2 as YNFKEQ. Trimming cost V 1 base and J 5 bases, with 15 bases left between them. The CDR3 is 16 residues long. CDR3 region: CASSQVASGGHNEQFF. Written as DNA, the CDR3 is TGTGCCAGCAGCCAAGTTGCGTCAGGCGGACACAATGAGCAGTTCTTC.

The rearrangement joins TRBV5-5 to TRBJ2-7; D not resolved. V was trimmed by 1 base and J by 6 bases, leaving 20 bases between them. Germline loops: CDR1 SGHKS, CDR2 YYEKEE (reference sequence). This CDR3 has 16 amino acids. This CDR3 reads CASSLRFSDTGVEQYF. In DNA form, the CDR3 reads TGTGCCAGCAGCTTGAGGTTTAGTGACACCGGCGTCGAGCAGTACTTC.

The J gene is TRBJ2-2, the V gene TRBV10-3; 10 bases are shared with TRBD2. The germline gives CDR1 ENHRY, CDR2 SYGVKD. CDR3 length: 18 amino acids. With 4 bases clipped from V and 7 bases from J, the junction kept 15 bases outside the gene matches. The CDR3 DNA reads as TGTGCCATCAGTGTTTCTAGCGGGAGTGCCGCGGGCATCGGGGAGCTGTTTTTT. It specifies CAISVSSGSAAGIGELFF.

The rearrangement links TRBV20-1 to TRBJ2-2; 12 nucleotides align to TRBD2. Germline assignment: CDR1 DFQATT and CDR2 SNEGSKA (reference sequence). The CDR3 runs to 14 residues. The ends lost 2 bases at V and 7 bases at J; junction bases unmatched: 2. CDR3 sequence: CSARLAGGSGELFF. The CDR3 nucleotides are TGCAGTGCTAGACTAGCGGGAGGGAGCGGGGAGCTGTTTTTT.

This clonotype was picked up many times. The chain carries TRBV20-1 and TRBJ2-7, with D unclear. V lost 0 bases and J lost 0, with 12 bases in between. In germline, CDR1 is DFQATT, CDR2 SNEGSKA (reference sequence). There are 15 residues in the CDR3. This CDR3 reads CSARDQAKLSYEQYF. The CDR3 nucleotides are TGCAGTGCTAGAGATCAGGCTAAACTCTCCTACGAGCAGTACTTC.

This chain connects TRBV9 to TRBJ2-1; 8 bases are a match to TRBD2. With V trimmed by 0 bases and J by 2 bases, 4 bases remained unmatched. The CDR3 consists of 16 residues. Germline values: CDR1 SGDLS, CDR2 YYNGEE. In DNA form, the CDR3 reads TGTGCCAGCAGCGTAGAGGGTAGCGGGGCCTACAATGAGCAGTTCTTC. Translating it yields CASSVEGSGAYNEQFF.

This clonotype has ten or more counts. This sequence joins TRBV6-5 and TRBJ1-2, with 9 bases aligning to TRBD1. V shed 2 bases, J shed 3 bases, and the junction held 7 bases outside the gene matches. The CDR3 has 16 residues. Germline CDR1 MNHEY, CDR2 SVGAGI. The chain's CDR3 is CASSYGRDRDYYGYTF. CDR3 in DNA: TGTGCCAGCAGTTACGGCCGGGACAGGGATTACTATGGCTACACCTTC.

This clonotype was detected many times. The chain has TRBV10-3 and TRBJ2-3, with 8 bases fitting TRBD2. The V gene's germline CDR1 is ENHRY and CDR2 SYGVKD. V lost 4 bases, J lost 3 bases, and 0 bases stayed unmatched. This CDR3 has 13 amino acids. CDR3 bases: TGTGCCATCAGTGCGGGGGGGACAGATACGCAGTATTTT. It specifies CAISAGGTDTQYF.

This clonotype was seen many times. J is TRBJ1-5 and V is TRBV12-3 or TRBV12-4, with a tentative D call TRBD1 (6 bases). V lost 1 base, J lost 0 bases, and 7 bases lay in between. The CDR3 consists of 15 residues. The CDR3 coding sequence is TGTGCCAGCAGTTTAGGGGACAATAGCAATCAGCCCCAGCATTTT. Residues: CASSLGDNSNQPQHF.

This clonotype is a singleton in its sample. The rearrangement uses TRBV7-9 and TRBJ2-1; the D gene could be TRBD1 or TRBD2 (5 bases each). The CDR3 is made up of 11 amino acids. Trimming pared 2 bases from V and 13 bases from J, leaving 9 bases between. The germline V gene encodes CDR1 SEHNR and CDR2 FQNEAQ (reference sequence). The CDR3 region is CASSLLGPQFF. The CDR3 DNA is TGTGCCAGCAGCTTATTGGGACCTCAGTTCTTC.

Many counts were recorded for this clonotype. The genes are TRBV29-1 and TRBJ1-1; D not resolved. The CDR3 has 14 amino acids. V was pared by 7 bases and J by 0 bases, with 15 bases between. Germline V lookup: CDR1 SQVTM, CDR2 ANQGSEA. Written as DNA, the CDR3 is TGCAGCGGGGTGGGGTTTTCGATGAACACTGAAGCTTTCTTT. This gives the protein CSGVGFSMNTEAFF.

The chain joins TRBV5-5 to TRBJ2-5; no clear D. Germline values: CDR1 SGHKS, CDR2 YYEKEE (reference sequence). The CDR3 contains 14 residues. Trimming took 0 bases from V and 2 from J, leaving 8 bases between them. The CDR3 nucleotides read TGTGCCAGCAGCTTGGCCAACACACAAGAGACCCAGTACTTC. This sequence encodes CASSLANTQETQYF.

The table lists this clonotype with many counts. The genes are TRBV10-3 and TRBJ2-5, with TRBD2 identical over 14 bases. Germline CDR1 and CDR2: ENHRY and SYGVKD. The CDR3 runs 16 residues. Trimming cost V 4 bases and J 4 bases; bases outside gene matches: 5. The CDR3 loop reads CAISAGTSGSRETQYF. CDR3 DNA: TGTGCCATCAGTGCAGGGACTAGCGGGAGCAGAGAGACCCAGTACTTC.

Many counts were recorded for this clonotype. The chain employs TRBV28 and TRBJ2-3; D is possibly TRBD2 (6 bases). With 8 bases removed from V and 4 bases from J, the gap between germline ends came to 19 bases. CDR1 MDHEN and CDR2 SYDVKM come from the germline V gene. This CDR3 is built from 15 residues. The chain's CDR3 is CASPPGTDRPDTQYF. The DNA for the CDR3 is TGTGCCAGCCCACCCGGGACTGACCGCCCAGATACGCAGTATTTT.

The chain joins TRBV5-1 to TRBJ2-7; D possibly corresponds to TRBD1 (7 bases). Germline V CDR1 and CDR2: SGHRS, YFSETQ. V lost 4 bases, J lost 2 bases, and 13 bases lay in between. CDR3 size: 14 residues. The CDR3 nucleotides are TGCGCCAGCAGCACGGGGGACAGCCCCTACGAGCAGTACTTC. Translated, it gives CASSTGDSPYEQYF.

The sample holds many counts of this clonotype. This rearrangement joins TRBV5-1 to TRBJ1-5; TRBD1 might be the D (6 bases). The CDR3 length is 15 residues. Trimming left V 0 bases short and J 1 base short, with 8 bases between. The germline CDR1 and CDR2 sequences are SGHRS and YFSETQ. CDR3 bases: TGCGCCAGCAGCTTGGAACAGGGAAGCAATCAGCCCCAGCATTTT. Protein product: CASSLEQGSNQPQHF.

This clonotype appeared many times. This sequence joins TRBV7-8 and TRBJ2-7, with 12 bases fitting TRBD2. The V and J ends lost 3 bases and 4 bases, in that order; junction bases with no gene match: 4. Germline CDR1 is SGHVS and CDR2 is FQNEAQ. The CDR3 is 15 residues long. CDR3 coding DNA: TGTGCCAGCAGCTTCAGGACTAGCGGGAAGTACGAGCAGTACTTC. Its protein product is CASSFRTSGKYEQYF.

This clonotype was recorded a few times. The chain employs TRBV20-1 and TRBJ2-1, with D possibly TRBD2 on 5 matching bases. Per the germline V gene, CDR1 is DFQATT and CDR2 is SNEGSKA (reference sequence). V lost 3 bases and J lost 10, with 10 bases in between. The CDR3 totals 11 residues. CDR3 in amino acids: CSARDLLEQFF. The DNA for the CDR3 is TGCAGTGCTAGGGACTTGTTAGAGCAGTTCTTC.

The V gene is TRBV7-2, the J gene TRBJ2-5; D possibly matches TRBD1 or TRBD2 (5 bases each). The CDR3 extends over 15 amino acids. V was clipped by 5 bases and J by 7 bases, with 20 bases between them. Germline V gene lookup returns CDR1 SGHTA and CDR2 FQGNSA. CDR3 amino acids: CASSLTGATEGTQYF. CDR3 in DNA: TGTGCCAGCAGCCTTACCGGGGCCACGGAAGGGACCCAGTACTTC. The full variable domain, with the rest looked up from reference TRBV7-2 and TRBJ2-5, is GAGVSQSPSNKVTEKGKDVELRCDPISGHTALYWYRQSLGQGLEFLIYFQGNSAPDKSGLPSDRFSAERTGGSVSTLTIQRTQQEDSAVYLCASSLTGATEGTQYFGPGTRLLVL.

This clonotype was seen a few times. The chain employs TRBV6-5 and TRBJ1-1; no reliable D call. CDR1 and CDR2 from the germline V gene are MNHEY and SVGAGI. V dropped 0 bases and J dropped 10 bases, with 15 bases sitting between them. The CDR3 extends over 14 amino acids. The CDR3 sequence: CASSYSLPAGGAFF. The CDR3 region has the DNA TGTGCCAGCAGTTACTCTCTGCCGGCCGGAGGAGCTTTCTTT.

The rearrangement joins TRBV6-5 to TRBJ2-7, with 10 nucleotides matching TRBD1. V dropped 5 bases and J dropped 4; count of bases not matched to a gene: 14. The V gene's germline CDR1 is MNHEY and CDR2 SVGAGI. This CDR3 is 17 amino acids long. DNA for the CDR3: TGTGCCAGCAGTACTGCGCACCGGGACAGGGGACGTTACGAGCAGTACTTC. Translated, it gives CASSTAHRDRGRYEQYF.

V usage is TRBV3-1 and J usage is TRBJ1-6, with 7 nucleotides matching TRBD1. Looked up from germline, CDR1 is LGHDT and CDR2 is YNNKEL (reference sequence). V was clipped by 4 bases and J by 10 bases; unmatched bases: 7. This CDR3 comprises 14 residues. In DNA, the CDR3 is TGTGCCAGCAGCCCCAGGGGGTTAGGGTCACCCCTCCACTTT. Protein product: CASSPRGLGSPLHF.

The chain has TRBV20-1 and TRBJ2-5, with D possibly TRBD2 on 6 matching bases. The germline V gene has CDR1 DFQATT and CDR2 SNEGSKA (reference sequence). V was trimmed by 3 bases and J by 7 bases, leaving 18 bases between them. CDR3 length equals 14 residues. The CDR3 here is CSARPGEEIVTQYF. DNA for the CDR3: TGCAGTGCTAGGCCCGGGGAGGAGATCGTGACCCAGTACTTC.

The chain recombines TRBV4-3 with TRBJ2-7; D gene ambiguous. V was trimmed by 0 bases and J by 6 bases, leaving 12 bases between them. CDR3 size: 14 residues. CDR1 is LGHNA and CDR2 is YSLEER in the germline V gene. Here the CDR3 reads CASSQEDSGLEQYF. CDR3 DNA: TGCGCCAGCAGCCAAGAAGATTCCGGGCTCGAGCAGTACTTC.

This clonotype was observed a handful of times. V and J are TRBV20-1 and TRBJ2-5; 9 nucleotides agree with TRBD2. The CDR3 is 14 residues long. CDR1 and CDR2 from the germline V gene are DFQATT and SNEGSKA (reference sequence). Trimming cost V 3 bases and J 3 bases; bases outside gene matches: 5. The CDR3 spells CSASLSSGEETQYF. The CDR3 nucleotides are TGCAGTGCTAGTTTATCTAGCGGGGAAGAGACCCAGTACTTC.

The V gene is TRBV13, the J gene TRBJ2-3; D is possibly TRBD2 (5 bases). CDR1 is PRHDT and CDR2 is FYEKMQ in the germline V gene (reference sequence). This CDR3 contains 18 residues. Trimming stripped 1 base from V and 2 bases from J, with 19 bases between. CDR3 sequence (DNA): TGTGCCAGCAGCTTAGCGACTGGGCTAGCCCAGACCACAGATACGCAGTATTTT. Translated, it gives CASSLATGLAQTTDTQYF. Looking up the rest from reference TRBV13 and TRBJ2-3 gives the full variable domain: AAGVIQSPRHLIKEKRETATLKCYPIPRHDTVYWYQQGPGQDPQFLISFYEKMQSDKGSIPDRFSAQQFSDYHSELNMSSLELGDSALYFCASSLATGLAQTTDTQYFGPGTRLTVL.

This clonotype was seen at least ten times. This rearrangement joins TRBV6-1 to TRBJ1-5, with TRBD1 matching 7 bases. V dropped 6 bases and J dropped 4; count of bases not matched to a gene: 9. Germline CDR1 MNHNS, CDR2 SASEGT. There are 15 residues in the CDR3. The CDR3 bases are TGTGCCAGCAGACCATACGGGACAGCGAATCAGCCCCAGCATTTT. Translating gives CASRPYGTANQPQHF.